The 31 T cell receptor beta chains below were found in one sample sequenced in a study of CD8+CD57+ T cells in acquired aplastic anemia. The sequenced patients had an expansion of CD8+CD57+ cells seen by flow cytometry. TCR beta VDJ and CDR3 profiles were obtained from a genomic DNA template. TCRdb reprocessed the reads via MiXCR and lists one record per CDR3 protein. The repertoire includes 310,000 or so distinct CDR3 sequences, approximately 58% of them detected once, and around 1.2% sits in the top ten. Sequences were obtained from sorted CD4+, CD8+, or CD8+CD57+ T cells (not recorded which) from PBMCs. The source of these receptors is a human donor with aplastic anemia.

This clonotype was found once. The chain combines TRBV5-6 with TRBJ1-6, with D unresolved. This CDR3 contains 13 residues. Germline CDR1 and CDR2: SGHDT and YYEEEE. The germline V and J ends were trimmed by 0 bases and 8 bases, with 6 bases remaining between them. CDR3 DNA: TGTGCCAGCAGCTTGGCCCTGGATTCACCCCTCCACTTT. This sequence encodes CASSLALDSPLHF. The full variable domain, completed using reference TRBV5-6 and TRBJ1-6, is DAGVTQSPTHLIKTRGQQVTLRCSPKSGHDTVSWYQQALGQGPQFIFQYYEEEERQRGNFPDRFSGHQFPNYSSELNVNALLLGDSALYLCASSLALDSPLHFGNGTRLTVT.

The chain combines TRBV5-5 with TRBJ2-7; TRBD2 agrees at 13 bases. The J segment lost 3 bases and the V segment lost 4 bases, leaving 7 bases of the junction unmatched. CDR1 SGHKS and CDR2 YYEKEE come from the germline V gene (reference sequence). The CDR3 is 16 amino acids. The CDR3 sequence is CASSRGTSGTGYEQYF. The DNA of the CDR3 is TGTGCCAGCAGCCGGGGGACTAGCGGGACCGGCTACGAGCAGTACTTC.

Comments on this clonotype: A read error is possible here, since a much larger clone lies one base away. CDR3 nucleotide sequence: TGCAGTGCTAGAGGCAGGGGCTGGTACCAAGGGATCCAGTACTTC. Translating it yields CSARGRGWYQGIQYF. The chain is built from TRBV20-1 and TRBJ2-5; maybe TRBD1 (6 bases). This CDR3 spans 15 amino acids. Germline lookup yields CDR1 DFQATT and CDR2 SNEGSKA (reference sequence). V gave up 1 base and J gave up 10 bases, with 22 bases separating them.

In nucleotides, the CDR3 is TGTGCCAGCAGCGGACAGGGGGCTGGCGTAATTGACGAGCAGTACTTC. This gives the protein CASSGQGAGVIDEQYF. The chain is built from TRBV7-8 and TRBJ2-7; 11 nucleotides agree with TRBD1. CDR1 and CDR2 (germline): SGHVS, FQNEAQ. The CDR3 length is 16 residues. V lost 5 bases and J lost 5; bases outside the gene matches: 11.

This clonotype was recorded once. The chain carries TRBV2 and TRBJ2-7; no clear D gene. The CDR3 extends over 15 amino acids. Germline V gives CDR1 SNHLY, CDR2 FYNNEI. V was pared by 2 bases and J by 0 bases, with 11 bases between. The CDR3 here is CASSERHSNSYEQYF. The CDR3, as DNA: TGTGCCAGCAGTGAACGGCACAGCAACTCCTACGAGCAGTACTTC.

This sequence joins TRBV20-1 and TRBJ1-1; D unresolved. Between the trimmed V and J ends, which lost 1 base and 3 bases, there was a span of 12 bases. The CDR3 length is 14 residues. In germline, CDR1 is DFQATT, CDR2 SNEGSKA (reference sequence). The CDR3 spells CSARGAGEDTEAFF. The CDR3 bases are TGCAGTGCTAGAGGGGCGGGTGAGGACACTGAAGCTTTCTTT.

J is TRBJ1-4 and V is TRBV5-1; a possible D gene is TRBD1 (6 bases). Per the germline V gene, CDR1 is SGHRS and CDR2 is YFSETQ. V dropped 0 bases and J dropped 4 bases, with 13 bases sitting between them. The CDR3 runs 16 residues. This CDR3 is CASSLAPGQSNEKLFF. Written as DNA, the CDR3 is TGCGCCAGCAGCTTGGCCCCCGGACAGAGTAATGAAAAACTGTTTTTT.

The chain couples TRBV5-1 to TRBJ2-1, with 9 bases matching TRBD2. Germline V gene sequence: CDR1 SGHRS, CDR2 YFSETQ. The CDR3 runs to 17 residues. J was trimmed by 2 bases and V by 4 bases; bases with no gene match: 10. In DNA, the CDR3 is TGCGCCAGCAGCGCGGGACTAGCCCTTGTCACCTACAATGAGCAGTTCTTC. This translates into CASSAGLALVTYNEQFF.

The table lists this clonotype with a count of one. Here the CDR3 DNA reads TGTGCCAGCAGAGCCGGGACAGGGGATGAAAAACTGTTTTTT. Translated: CASRAGTGDEKLFF. The V call is TRBV2, the J call TRBJ1-4; 10 bases agree with TRBD1. The trim removed 6 bases at V and 6 bases at J, leaving 4 bases unmatched. The CDR3 is 14 residues long. Germline-derived CDR1 and CDR2 are SNHLY and FYNNEI.

This clonotype was seen only once. V usage is TRBV5-1 and J usage is TRBJ2-2; 13 bases match TRBD2. The CDR3 is made up of 18 amino acids. Germline V gene data show CDR1 as SGHRS and CDR2 as YFSETQ. Germline trimming cut 1 base from V and 3 bases from J; bases unmatched to any gene: 6. DNA of the CDR3: TGCGCCAGCAGCTTGCGTGTACTAGCGGGAGGGGACACCGGGGAGCTGTTTTTT. This encodes CASSLRVLAGGDTGELFF.

The chain employs TRBV7-9 and TRBJ2-2; the D gene is possibly TRBD1 (5 bases). The V end lost 8 bases, the J end lost 0 bases, and 19 bases lay between the germline ends. Germline values: CDR1 SEHNR, CDR2 FQNEAQ (reference sequence). CDR3 length equals 17 residues. CDR3 DNA sequence: TGTGCCAGCCAGGGTCCCCAGGGCTGTGCGAACACCGGGGAGCTGTTTTTT. This translates into CASQGPQGCANTGELFF.

The sample holds many counts of this clonotype. The chain links TRBV19 to TRBJ2-3; 10 nucleotides agree with TRBD2. The CDR3 runs 14 residues. Germline V gene sequence: CDR1 LNHDA, CDR2 SQIVND (reference sequence). Germline trimming cut 8 bases from V and 4 bases from J; bases unmatched to any gene: 6. The CDR3 nucleotides read TGTGCCAGTGGAGTGGGACTAGCGTCAGATACGCAGTATTTT. It codes for CASGVGLASDTQYF. Full variable domain (rest looked up from reference TRBV19 and TRBJ2-3): DGGITQSPKYLFRKEGQNVTLSCEQNLNHDAMYWYRQDPGQGLRLIYYSQIVNDFQKGDIAEGYSVSREKKESFPLTVTSAQKNPTAFYLCASGVGLASDTQYFGPGTRLTVL.

This clonotype occurred once. The rearrangement uses TRBV9 and TRBJ1-1; D is perhaps TRBD1 (6 bases). V lost 3 bases, J lost 10 bases, and 16 bases lay in between. The CDR3 extends over 13 amino acids. Germline V gene lookup returns CDR1 SGDLS and CDR2 YYNGEE. The CDR3 protein is CASSGTAQERAFF. In nucleotides, the CDR3 is TGTGCCAGCAGCGGGACAGCCCAAGAGCGAGCTTTCTTT.

The CDR3 nucleotides are TGTGCCAGCAGCTTGGGCCCCGGGACACCCAACGTCCTGACTTTC. The encoded protein is CASSLGPGTPNVLTF. The genes are TRBV5-8 and TRBJ2-6, with D maybe TRBD1 (6 bases). This CDR3 spans 15 amino acids. V lost 0 bases to trimming and J lost 8 bases, with 12 bases between them. Germline V gene sequence: CDR1 SGHTS, CDR2 YDEGEE. The full variable domain, completed using reference TRBV5-8 and TRBJ2-6, is EAGVTQSPTHLIKTRGQQATLRCSPISGHTSVYWYQQALGLGLQFLLWYDEGEERNRGNFPPRFSGRQFPNYSSELNVNALELEDSALYLCASSLGPGTPNVLTFGAGSRLTVL.

The chain uses TRBV20-1 and TRBJ1-5; 8 nucleotides line up with TRBD1. V dropped 6 bases and J dropped 6; count of bases not matched to a gene: 13. Germline lookup yields CDR1 DFQATT and CDR2 SNEGSKA (reference sequence). This CDR3 contains 15 residues. This CDR3 is CSAGQGLRSGQPQHF. The DNA of the CDR3 is TGCAGTGCAGGACAGGGATTACGATCGGGTCAGCCCCAGCATTTT.

V gene TRBV20-1 combines with J gene TRBJ1-6; D remains ambiguous. CDR1 DFQATT and CDR2 SNEGSKA come from the germline V gene (reference sequence). Deletions cut 5 bases from V and 14 bases from J, with 16 bases between. This CDR3 region has 12 residues. As DNA, the CDR3 is TGCAGTGCTCCGGAGGCGGGGTGGGCCCTCCACTTT. The encoded protein is CSAPEAGWALHF.

The chain combines TRBV25-1 with TRBJ2-7; D not certain. CDR1 and CDR2 (germline): MGHDK, SYGVNS. The CDR3 has 16 amino acids. Trimming removed 2 bases at V and 0 bases at J, with 14 bases between. CDR3 loop: CASSEKGDTSSYEQYF. The CDR3 DNA follows: TGTGCCAGCAGTGAAAAAGGTGACACGAGCTCCTACGAGCAGTACTTC.

Many counts were recorded for this clonotype. CDR3 loop: CASSLWAGGGNTIYF. CDR3 in DNA: TGTGCCAGCAGCTTATGGGCCGGGGGGGGAAACACCATATATTTT. The rearrangement uses TRBV7-2 and TRBJ1-3, with D tentatively TRBD1 (5 bases). CDR3 length: 15 amino acids. Between the trimmed V and J ends, which lost 2 bases and 4 bases, there was a span of 12 bases. CDR1 and CDR2 from the germline V gene are SGHTA and FQGNSA.

This chain connects TRBV19 to TRBJ2-5; TRBD2 agrees at 11 bases. Germline CDR1 and CDR2: LNHDA and SQIVND (reference sequence). Trimming removed 6 bases from V and 5 bases from J; junction bases left unmatched: 17. CDR3 length: 18 residues. This chain's CDR3 is CASSSRVTSGVRGETQYF. The CDR3 DNA reads as TGTGCCAGTAGCTCAAGGGTGACTAGCGGGGTACGTGGGGAGACCCAGTACTTC.

This rearrangement joins TRBV4-1 to TRBJ1-6, with D maybe TRBD1 (6 bases). Trimming cost V 0 bases and J 11 bases, with 17 bases left between them. Germline loops: CDR1 MGHRA, CDR2 YSYEKL. This CDR3 comprises 16 residues. This CDR3 reads CASSQDPGGAFTPLHF. For the CDR3, the DNA is TGCGCCAGCAGCCAAGATCCCGGGGGCGCGTTTACACCCCTCCACTTT.

The chain employs TRBV5-1 and TRBJ2-7; maybe TRBD2 (5 bases). Trimming shortened V by 0 bases and J by 2 bases, and 12 bases separated the two germline ends. Germline V CDR1 and CDR2: SGHRS, YFSETQ. The CDR3 contains 15 residues. The CDR3 spells CASSLASTGTYEQYF. The CDR3, as DNA: TGCGCCAGCAGCTTGGCCTCAACGGGGACCTACGAGCAGTACTTC.

V usage is TRBV19 and J usage is TRBJ2-1, with D hard to call. Germline CDR1 LNHDA, CDR2 SQIVND (reference sequence). Between the trimmed V and J ends, which lost 0 bases and 0 bases, there was a span of 15 bases. This CDR3 comprises 18 residues. As DNA, the CDR3 is TGTGCCAGTAGTATAGAGGGGTCCCCTCTTCCCTCCTACAATGAGCAGTTCTTC. It specifies CASSIEGSPLPSYNEQFF.

The sample holds a few counts of this clonotype. This chain links TRBV10-1 with TRBJ2-3; 10 positions match TRBD2. Germline V gene data show CDR1 as WNHNN and CDR2 as SYGVQD (reference sequence). V was pared by 3 bases and J by 8 bases, with 5 bases of the junction left unmatched. The CDR3 runs 14 residues. The CDR3 nucleotides read TGCGCCAGCAGTGATAGCGGGGGGCACCGTACGCAGTATTTT. Residues: CASSDSGGHRTQYF.

The CDR3 DNA is TGTGCCAGCAGGGACAGCGAAAGGGGCTACACCTTC. It codes for CASRDSERGYTF. This sequence joins TRBV25-1 and TRBJ1-2; a possible D gene is TRBD1 (6 bases). This CDR3 region has 12 residues. The V end was cut by 6 bases, the J end by 8 bases, with 13 bases between. The V gene's germline CDR1 is MGHDK and CDR2 SYGVNS.

This clonotype was seen repeatedly, ten times or more. V is TRBV18 and J is TRBJ2-1, with 8 positions matching TRBD2. CDR3 length: 13 amino acids. Trimming took 1 base from V and 8 from J; bases not matched to a gene: 1. Germline V gene data show CDR1 as KGHSH and CDR2 as LQKENI. The CDR3 spells CASSPLLADEQFF. The CDR3 DNA sequence: TGTGCCAGCTCACCACTACTAGCGGATGAGCAGTTCTTC.

This clonotype came up once. A junction end diverges from the germline sequence, so it may reflect a read error. The chain couples TRBV2 to TRBJ1-4; 9 bases are a match to TRBD1. Germline CDR1 is SNHLY and CDR2 is FYNNEI. CDR3 size: 13 residues. The CDR3, as DNA: TGTGCCAGCAGTGCAAGCCTTAGGGACAGGGTGATTTTT. Protein: CASSASLRDRVIF.

The table lists this clonotype with a few counts. CDR3 protein: CASTSRSNEQFF. CDR3 in DNA: TGTGCCAGCACCTCCCGGAGTAATGAGCAGTTCTTC. The chain joins TRBV11-2 to TRBJ2-1; D gene uncertain. Germline CDR1 reads SGHAT; CDR2 reads FQNNGV. The CDR3 contains 12 residues. Deletions cut 7 bases from V and 7 bases from J, with 11 bases between.

This chain links TRBV20-1 with TRBJ2-7; 8 bases are a match to TRBD2. CDR1 and CDR2 (germline): DFQATT, SNEGSKA (reference sequence). The trim removed 4 bases at V and 4 bases at J, leaving 3 bases unmatched. CDR3 length: 12 amino acids. CDR3 protein: CSAKKRGYEQYF. The DNA of the CDR3 is TGCAGTGCTAAGAAGCGGGGGTACGAGCAGTACTTC.

This chain links TRBV20-1 with TRBJ2-5, with 7 bases that match TRBD2. The length of the CDR3 is 12 residues. Germline V gene lookup returns CDR1 DFQATT and CDR2 SNEGSKA (reference sequence). V gave up 7 bases and J gave up 4 bases; unmatched junction bases: 6. CDR3 in amino acids: CSGGGSRETQYF. Written as DNA, the CDR3 is TGCAGTGGAGGCGGGAGTAGAGAGACCCAGTACTTC.

The chain has TRBV12-3 or TRBV12-4 and TRBJ2-7; D perhaps matches TRBD1 (6 bases). Trimming left V 5 bases short and J 4 bases short, with 12 bases between. The CDR3 runs to 13 residues. In nucleotides, the CDR3 is TGTGCCAGCAGTGGAGTAGGACAGTACGAGCAGTACTTC. Its translation: CASSGVGQYEQYF.

The chain joins TRBV19 to TRBJ2-7; TRBD2 matches 12 bases. Trimming removed 4 bases from V and 3 bases from J; junction bases left unmatched: 4. In germline, CDR1 is LNHDA, CDR2 SQIVND (reference sequence). There are 15 residues in the CDR3. The DNA for the CDR3 is TGTGCCAGTAGTACTCTAGCGGGGGGGATCTACGAGCAGTACTTC. Its protein is CASSTLAGGIYEQYF.